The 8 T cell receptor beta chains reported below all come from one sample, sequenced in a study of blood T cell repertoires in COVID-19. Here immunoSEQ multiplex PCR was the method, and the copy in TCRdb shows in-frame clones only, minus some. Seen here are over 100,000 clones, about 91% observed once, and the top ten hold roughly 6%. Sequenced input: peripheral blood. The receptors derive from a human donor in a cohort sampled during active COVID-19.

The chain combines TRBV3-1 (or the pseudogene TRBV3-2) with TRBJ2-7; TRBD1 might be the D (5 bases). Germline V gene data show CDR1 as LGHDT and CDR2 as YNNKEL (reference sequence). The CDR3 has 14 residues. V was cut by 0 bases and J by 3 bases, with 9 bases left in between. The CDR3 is CASSQDGQGYEQYF. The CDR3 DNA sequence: TGTGCCAGCAGCCAAGACGGGCAGGGCTACGAGCAGTACTTC.

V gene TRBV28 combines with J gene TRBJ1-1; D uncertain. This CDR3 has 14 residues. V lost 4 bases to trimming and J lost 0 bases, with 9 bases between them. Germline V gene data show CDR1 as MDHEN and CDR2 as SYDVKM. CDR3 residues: CASSYGVMNTEAFF. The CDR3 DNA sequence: TGTGCCAGCAGTTACGGGGTCATGAACACTGAAGCTTTCTTT.

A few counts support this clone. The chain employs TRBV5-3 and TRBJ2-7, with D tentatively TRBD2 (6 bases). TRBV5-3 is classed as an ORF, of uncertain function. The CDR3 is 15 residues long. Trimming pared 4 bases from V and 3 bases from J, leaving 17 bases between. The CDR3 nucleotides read TGTGCCAGAAGCCTGTCTGGCGGGGCGATCTACGAGCAGTACTTC. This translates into CARSLSGGAIYEQYF.

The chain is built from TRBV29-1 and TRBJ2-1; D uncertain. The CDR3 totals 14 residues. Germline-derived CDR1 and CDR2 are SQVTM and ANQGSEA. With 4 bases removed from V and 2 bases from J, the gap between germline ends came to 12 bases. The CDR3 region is CSVAPGSPYNEQFF. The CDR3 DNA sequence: TGCAGCGTTGCCCCCGGGTCCCCCTACAATGAGCAGTTCTTC.

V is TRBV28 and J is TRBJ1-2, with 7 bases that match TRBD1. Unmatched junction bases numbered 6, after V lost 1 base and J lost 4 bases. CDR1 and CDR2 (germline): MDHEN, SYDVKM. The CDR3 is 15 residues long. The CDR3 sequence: CASSLYSRTGYGYTF. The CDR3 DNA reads TGTGCCAGCAGTTTATATAGTAGGACAGGCTATGGCTACACCTTC.

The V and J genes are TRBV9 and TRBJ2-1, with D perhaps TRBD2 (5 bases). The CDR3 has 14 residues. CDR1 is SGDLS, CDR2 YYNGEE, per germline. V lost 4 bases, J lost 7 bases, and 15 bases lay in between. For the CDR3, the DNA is TGTGCCAGCAGCCCCCCCGGGAATCCTAATGAGCAGTTCTTC. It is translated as CASSPPGNPNEQFF.

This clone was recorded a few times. The CDR3 region has the DNA TGTGCCAGCAGCTCCATCGGAGGGAGGCTGCAAGCTTTCTTT. Translated: CASSSIGGRLQAFF. The V gene is TRBV7-9, the J gene TRBJ1-1; D is unclear. Germline V gene sequence: CDR1 SEHNR, CDR2 FQNEAQ (reference sequence). Trimming stripped 4 bases from V and 9 bases from J, with 18 bases between. The CDR3 is 14 amino acids.

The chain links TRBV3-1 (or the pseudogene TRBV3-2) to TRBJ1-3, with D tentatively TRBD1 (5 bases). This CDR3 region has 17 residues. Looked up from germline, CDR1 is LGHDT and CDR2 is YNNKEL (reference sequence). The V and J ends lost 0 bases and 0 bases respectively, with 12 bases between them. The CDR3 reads CASSQEGGGGSGNTIYF. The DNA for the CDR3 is TGTGCCAGCAGCCAAGAGGGGGGGGGAGGCTCTGGAAACACCATATATTTT.